The sequence of this T cell receptor (beta chain) was determined in a study of blood T cell repertoires in COVID-19. Study-wide background: Sites in the United States, Italy and Spain provided acute and convalescent COVID-19 samples.

Germline loops: CDR1 SGHAT, CDR2 FQNNGV. The CDR3 spans 17 residues. V was trimmed by 0 bases and J by 2 bases, leaving 14 bases between them. As originally analysed: Amplification of reference gene primers was used by the study to estimate nucleated cell counts. TCRdb's table, derived via immunoSEQ multiplex PCR, lists solely in-frame clones and lacks some. That table furnishes V, J and clone size, whereas the DNA furnished D and trimming. The sample contains some 100,000 clones, around 72% of which appear only once. This sequence was found in a man aged 65 to 79 with COVID-19, enrolled during active disease. The chain recombines TRBV11-2 with TRBJ2-1; D uncertain. The sequenced material came from peripheral blood. For the CDR3, the DNA is TGTGCCAGCAGCTTAGAGGGCTCCCTCGGCCCCTACAATGAGCAGTTCTTC. Translated, it gives CASSLEGSLGPYNEQFF.